This T cell receptor beta chain was documented in a study of CD8+ T cells in alopecia areata. Following RNA extraction, reverse transcription yielded cDNA that acted as the sequencing template. TCRdb's table, derived via immunoSEQ multiplex PCR, lists solely in-frame clones and lacks some. The sample has 150,000 to 200,000 clones, less than 70% seen once; the top ten hold roughly 1.3%. This sample's treatment: oral pan-JAK inhibitor, 5-10 mg twice daily. CDR1 is LNHNV, CDR2 YYDKDF, per germline (reference sequence). The CDR3 length is 17 residues. V was pared by 4 bases and J by 2 bases, with 21 bases between.

This chain connects TRBV15 to TRBJ2-7, with D perhaps TRBD2 (7 bases). This receptor was taken from a human donor with alopecia areata. The sample here was CD4+ T cells sorted from blood, taken around week 50, from a patient treated with tofacitinib. CDR3 sequence reads: CATSNGGGGRITYEQYF. CDR3 in DNA: TGTGCCACCAGCAACGGGGGCGGGGGCCGTATTACCTACGAGCAGTACTTC.